This T cell receptor beta chain originates from a study of Graves' ophthalmopathy and Graves' hyperthyroidism. Whole-study results and caveats: A model of 13 signatures distinguished ophthalmopathy from stable hyperthyroidism at about 86% sensitivity and 81.08% specificity. Detected in blood as well were most expanded thyroid clonotypes with frequency above 0.001. Its predictions of ophthalmopathy progression gave the model 60% to 71% sensitivity and approximately 72% specificity.

V dropped 1 base and J dropped 3 bases, with 11 bases sitting between them. The CDR3 spans 14 residues. The germline V gene has CDR1 SGHRS and CDR2 YFSETQ. The diagnostic workup employed clinical symptoms, serum thyroxine, TRAb, thyroid ultrasound and orbital computed tomography. This clonotype was detected ten times or more. Its antigen is unidentified. RNA transcripts were the source from which TCR beta CDR3 regions were amplified. Investigators did first-round RT-PCR with HTBI primers, then second-round multiplex PCR. One entry per CDR3 protein results from TCRdb running MiXCR on the multiplex PCR reads. The table lists 300,000 or so distinct CDR3 sequences, about a sixth of them singletons.

This clonotype was obtained from an adult man with Graves' ophthalmopathy. The material sequenced was peripheral blood. The gene calls are TRBV5-1 and TRBJ2-7; D ambiguous. The CDR3 region has the DNA TGCGCCAGCAGCTTGTTGGTTAGCAGCTACGAGCAGTACTTC. It specifies CASSLLVSSYEQYF.